This T cell receptor (beta chain) came from a study of neurological immune-mediated disorders (dated by TCRdb to 2018 to 2020). At the level of the whole study: The study compared peripheral blood TCR-beta repertoires of HTLV-I-associated myelopathy (HAM/TSP) patients, multiple sclerosis patients and healthy controls using UMI-based sequencing. The 95 to 120 TCR-beta libraries covered PBMC samples along with longitudinal samples, technical triplicates, and paired sorted CD4+ and CD8+ T-cell subsets. Longitudinal HAM/TSP donors and healthy donors each had 3 time-points at intervals of about 3-40 months. The cohort included about 70 subjects: some 14 with HAM/TSP, some 35 with multiple sclerosis, and approximately 20 healthy controls.

cDNA was synthesized by template-switch 5'RACE using a primer carrying a 10-nucleotide random unique molecular identifier by which each TCR transcript was tagged. Over 190 million TCR-beta sequences, covering 15-18 subjects, were produced in each sequencing run. The RNeasy kit was used to extract total RNA. Using the KAPA Real-time Library Amplification kit, TCR-beta VDJ regions were amplified with primers for the TCR constant region and the 5'RACE anchor. Sample indexes and Illumina adaptors were added in a first PCR, and a second PCR then increased library yield. The roughly 650 bp TCR product was size-selected on a 2% E-gel SizeSelection system after Ampure bead purification. Library quality was checked on a Bioanalyzer, concentration was measured with Qubit, and libraries were quantified with the Kapa Library Quantification kit before pooling. Paired-end 2 x 150 bp sequencing of the libraries was performed on an Illumina HiSeq 2500. To increase sequence diversity, about 24-32% phiX was spiked into each library pool. In the source study's methods: The UMI-based MiGEC pipeline processed quality-filtered reads and removed over 80% of raw TCR sequences during error correction. VDJ genes were aligned to IMGT germline references, and clonotypes were defined by unique CDR3 amino acid sequence plus V-J genes. Clonal expansion, Shannon diversity and CDR3 relatedness were evaluated with VDJtools (CalcPairwiseDistances, ClusterSamples), while phylogenetic trees were built in CLCbio workbench. Clones with at least 8 unique UMIs were defined as expanded, with this threshold being based on coefficient-of-variation modelling across technical triplicates. TCRdb reran the public reads through fastp at Q25 and MiXCR, keeping productive beta chains. Rows with one shared CDR3 protein collapse into an entry with the most common genes and DNA. For this entry, the V and J calls and clone size follow TCRdb and not the study's own pipeline. The sample records some 87,000 distinct CDR3 sequences, about 13% of which are singletons. Of the sample, just under 5% falls within the top ten clones.

Per the publication, the time point label means: longitudinal time-point 2. For unsorted PBMC libraries, 2 million PBMCs were used after storage in RNAlater at -80 degrees C until RNA extraction. Peripheral blood was subjected to Ficoll-Hypaque density gradient centrifugation to isolate PBMCs, which were then cryopreserved in liquid nitrogen. Including the terminal cysteine and phenylalanine, the CDR3 comprises 13 residues. CDR3 DNA is the only sequence kept; it has 39 bases, read in frame from the first base. Per the germline V gene, SGHAT is the CDR1 and FQNNGV is the CDR2. Ends trimmed: V by 5 bases, J by 10 bases; bases unmatched to a gene: 8. Beyond this particular receptor, the publication reports: The highest TCR clonal expansion was observed in HAM/TSP patients, whereas the lowest was observed in MS patients, even when compared with healthy controls. Expanded clones from different subjects shared no identical CDR3 amino acid sequences, which suggests that TCR-beta repertoires were private in all groups.

This clonotype showed up many times. Its antigen is unknown. Base quality data are lacking; no much larger clone is found one base away. Sequencing was done on a sample of PBMCs. This receptor was identified in a female donor with HTLV-1-associated myelopathy (HAM/TSP). This receptor chain uses TRBV11-2 and TRBJ1-1, with 9 bases matching TRBD1. For the CDR3, the sequence is CASSVDGQGPAFF. Here is the DNA: TGTGCCAGCAGCGTCGACGGACAGGGGCCAGCTTTCTTT.